This T cell receptor beta chain was profiled in a study of shared clonotypes between healthy human individuals. It was at deep level that the assay was run. Profiling relied on immunoSEQ multiplex PCR, and the TCRdb table lists in-frame clones only, not all of them. The sample comprises under 1,900,000 clones, just under 99% of which are singletons, and approximately 0.38% rests with the top ten. The trim removed 6 bases at V and 10 bases at J, leaving 13 bases unmatched. CDR3 length equals 15 residues. The germline V gene encodes CDR1 MGHDK and CDR2 SYGVNS. The chain couples TRBV25-1 to TRBJ2-1; 9 bases map to TRBD2. Source material: naive CD4+ T cells sorted from blood. Noted subset: CD45RA+ positively selected. This TCR was recovered from a man under 40 in good health. In DNA form, the CDR3 reads TGTGCCAGCAGCCCCTCCCGCGGGAGGGCCCAAGAGCAGTTCTTC. Translation gives CASSPSRGRAQEQFF.